Reported below is one T cell receptor beta chain. The source of the sample is a study of blood T cell repertoires in COVID-19. Turning to the study itself: Acute and convalescent COVID-19 samples came from the United States, Italy and Spain. Sample material is recorded as cDNA or gDNA derived from T cells, B-cell-depleted T cells, or PBMCs.

In the original workflow: Estimation of nucleated cell counts relied on the amplification of reference gene primers. The protocol was immunoSEQ multiplex PCR, while the TCRdb copy is restricted to in-frame clones and leaves out a portion. From that table come the V and J calls and clone size; the DNA was used to work out D and trimming. The sample includes 55,000 to 85,000 clones, less than 85% of them seen just once. The TCR was taken from a man aged 55-75 years with acute or convalescent COVID-19. Specimen: peripheral blood.

The CDR3 here is CASSLGQGRNYGYTF. CDR3 coding DNA: TGTGCCAGCAGCTTGGGACAGGGAAGGAACTATGGCTACACCTTC. This chain connects TRBV7-2 to TRBJ1-2; TRBD1 matches at 9 bases. With 3 bases clipped from V and 2 bases from J, the junction kept 4 bases outside the gene matches. The length of the CDR3 is 15 residues. CDR1 and CDR2 from the germline V gene are SGHTA and FQGNSA.